The present entry profiles one TCR beta chain with its context. This clone has a single count. Its antigen is unknown. No much larger clone exists at a distance of one base, and base qualities are not known. TCRbeta CDR3 regions were amplified from genomic DNA using the immunoSEQ Assay, a bias-controlled multiplex PCR. Per the authors' processing: Nucleated cell counts per sample were estimated from amplification of reference gene primers within the assay. To quantify the absolute abundance of each unique TCRbeta CDR3 rearrangement, sequence reads were collapsed and filtered. For each sample, productive Simpson clonality was calculated as the square root of Simpson's diversity index across productive rearrangements. TCRdb provides this immuneACCESS table in a form limited to in-frame rearrangements. Some clones are lacking; in checked studies, under half of them reflect an unresolved V gene, and why the rest are absent is not known. D and trimming come from the DNA, and the V and J calls and clone size come from that table. This sample has about 330,000 clones in its table, and 92% of those were observed once. The ten largest clones take up about 18% of the sample.

Enrolling through a virtual design, the prospective study's participants ranged in age from roughly 18 to 100 years and lived across roughly 24 United States geographic areas. To assign participants to cohorts, the prospective study relied on clinical history that participants themselves reported in a screening survey and a study questionnaire. ImmuneRACE Cohort 3 recovered participants were defined by two consecutive negative NP/OP PCR tests, healthcare professional clearance, or symptom resolution. In the prospective study, whole blood, serum and a nasopharyngeal or oropharyngeal swab were collected from each participant by mobile phlebotomists. Participants in the prospective study had the option to provide additional blood draws and questionnaires over a roughly 2-month period. Prospective study blood samples were shipped either frozen or at room temperature before DNA extraction. This sample stems from a study of blood T cell repertoires in COVID-19 (dated by TCRdb to the early 2020s). About the full investigation: Collaborator samples came from the United States, Italy and Spain and covered acute and convalescent phases of COVID-19. The prospective study material was composed of cDNA or gDNA derived from T cells, B-cell-depleted T cells, or PBMCs. Deeply sampled blood TCRbeta repertoires from subjects exposed to, actively infected with, or recovered from COVID-19 were included in the dataset. A freely available public database, intended as a resource for researchers studying the immune response to SARS-CoV-2, is where the repertoires were released. The samples were drawn from two sources: the first 160 participants of the ongoing ImmuneRACE study, and 1,000 to 1,500 subjects contributed by 6 global collaborators. Sample metadata almost always included a de-identified subject ID, COVID-19 status, age in years and sex. Where HLA class I and class II types were available, the types were taken from metadata supplied by the sample provider, not from assay-based typing. Here is what the overall study found, with its caveats: Clinical and demographic metadata were provided uncurated, with the amount varying by source and participant.

The germline V gene specifies SGDLS as CDR1 and YYNGEE as CDR2. Its CDR3 holds 17 amino acids, cysteine through phenylalanine. Kept here is only the CDR3 DNA, which spans 51 bases and is read in frame from base 1. Compared with germline, V lacks 0 bases and J lacks 0 bases; bases without a gene match: 6. The V and J segments used are TRBV9 and TRBJ1-5; TRBD1 aligns with 7 central bases. The sequence was collected from a woman younger than 45 who had recovered from COVID-19. The sequencing sample was made of PBMCs or T cells enriched from blood (not recorded which). The CDR3 corresponds to CASSVGQGEYSNQPQHF. The nucleotide sequence is TGTGCCAGCAGCGTAGGCCAGGGGGAATATAGCAATCAGCCCCAGCATTTT.